This T cell receptor beta chain was obtained from a study of cytomegalovirus exposure and HLA in healthy donors. At the level of the study: Earlier, approximately 190 million T cells were analyzed, and 117 million unique TCR beta sequences were found among them. Broader study findings: Some segments of the V type, notably TRBV6-2 and TRBV6-3, were excluded as indistinguishable.

As concerns this clone: The target antigen is unknown.

The V gene's germline CDR1 is SGHRS and CDR2 YFSETQ. This CDR3 region has 15 residues. Trimming removed 0 bases from V and 5 bases from J; junction bases left unmatched: 4. The study ran its PCR with 60 Vbeta and 13 Jbeta primers. Repertoires were generated with immunoSEQ multiplex PCR, while TCRdb's copy carries only in-frame clones and drops some. The data hold roughly 180,000 clones, with approximately 82% observed a single time. Sequencing input: PBMCs. This chain joins TRBV5-1 and TRBJ1-5, with 8 bases lining up with TRBD1. This clonotype originated in a male donor in good health and CMV-seronegative. The DNA of the CDR3 is TGCGCCAGCAGCTTGGAGCCAGGGGGCTATCAGCCCCAGCATTTT. Translated, it gives CASSLEPGGYQPQHF.